The 10 T cell receptor beta chains presented below share a single source sample, sequenced in a study of blood T cell repertoires in COVID-19 (dated by TCRdb to about 2020). The library was produced with the immunoSEQ multiplex PCR assay. TCRdb mirrors the immuneACCESS table, restricted to in-frame sequences. Some clones are absent from its copies; in checked studies, under half trace to an unresolved V gene, and the reason for the others is unknown. The sample has about 100,000 clones on record, over 80% of them singletons. Around 1.8% of the sample is taken by the ten largest. The specimen sequenced was peripheral blood. These receptors came from a human donor with active COVID-19. The donor label of this sample is uncertain.

V usage is TRBV5-4 and J usage is TRBJ1-6, with 11 positions matching TRBD1. Germline assignment: CDR1 SGHNT and CDR2 YYREEE (reference sequence). The CDR3 contains 15 residues. Trimming took 4 bases from V and 6 from J; bases not matched to a gene: 3. CDR3 sequence reads: CASSTGTGGNSPLHF. The CDR3 DNA follows: TGTGCCAGCAGCACTGGGACAGGGGGTAATTCACCCCTCCACTTT.

The chain uses TRBV4-1 and TRBJ2-2; D is unclear. The germline V gene encodes CDR1 MGHRA and CDR2 YSYEKL. Trimming cost V 2 bases and J 3 bases, with 4 bases left between them. The CDR3 sequence is 13 residues long. The chain's CDR3 is CASSQLYTGELFF. The CDR3 nucleotides read TGCGCCAGCAGCCAACTGTACACCGGGGAGCTGTTTTTT.

J is TRBJ1-1 and V is TRBV7-9; no reliable D call. The CDR3 consists of 11 residues. The V gene's germline CDR1 is SEHNR and CDR2 FQNEAQ (reference sequence). V lost 2 bases to trimming and J lost 5 bases, with 3 bases between them. The CDR3 DNA is TGTGCCAGCAGCTTACTGACTGAAGCTTTCTTT. Its translation is CASSLLTEAFF. Variable domain in full (rest from reference TRBV7-9 and TRBJ1-1): DTGVSQNPRHKITKRGQNVTFRCDPISEHNRLYWYRQTLGQGPEFLTYFQNEAQLEKSRLLSDRFSAERPKGSFSTLEIQRTEQGDSAMYLCASSLLTEAFFGQGTRLTVV.

This rearrangement joins TRBV4-1 to TRBJ2-2, with 14 bases lining up with TRBD2. The ends lost 1 base at V and 2 bases at J; junction bases unmatched: 6. Per the germline V gene, CDR1 is MGHRA and CDR2 is YSYEKL. The CDR3 is made up of 19 amino acids. The CDR3 is CASSQVRLAGGPNTGELFF. CDR3 nucleotide sequence: TGCGCCAGCAGCCAAGTCCGACTAGCGGGGGGGCCCAACACCGGGGAGCTGTTTTTT.

This chain joins TRBV5-4 and TRBJ2-7; no definite D call. V was trimmed by 4 bases and J by 0 bases, leaving 8 bases between them. The CDR3 is 13 amino acids. From germline, CDR1 is SGHNT and CDR2 YYREEE (reference sequence). The CDR3, as DNA: TGTGCCAGCAGCCGCGTCGACTCCTACGAGCAGTACTTC. Protein sequence: CASSRVDSYEQYF.

This clone was detected once. The DNA of the CDR3 is TGTGCCACCACAACCAGGGGAAGTGAGCAGTTCTTC. It codes for CATTTRGSEQFF. The J gene is TRBJ2-1, the V gene TRBV6-5; TRBD1 is a possible D gene (6 bases). The length of the CDR3 is 12 residues. Per germline, CDR1 MNHEY and CDR2 SVGAGI. Trimming stripped 10 bases from V and 9 bases from J, with 16 bases between.

The chain carries TRBV19 and TRBJ1-5; a possible D gene is TRBD1 (6 bases). V was pared by 9 bases and J by 0 bases, with 15 bases between. Per the germline V gene, CDR1 is LNHDA and CDR2 is SQIVND (reference sequence). The CDR3 loop spans 15 amino acids. This chain's CDR3 is CASNMDRDSNQPQHF. In DNA form, the CDR3 reads TGTGCCAGCAATATGGACAGAGATAGCAATCAGCCCCAGCATTTT. Full variable domain (remainder filled in from reference TRBV19 and TRBJ1-5): DGGITQSPKYLFRKEGQNVTLSCEQNLNHDAMYWYRQDPGQGLRLIYYSQIVNDFQKGDIAEGYSVSREKKESFPLTVTSAQKNPTAFYLCASNMDRDSNQPQHFGDGTRLSIL.

The chain employs TRBV7-2 and TRBJ1-4; a weak D match, TRBD1 (6 bases). Per the germline V gene, CDR1 is SGHTA and CDR2 is FQGNSA. With 6 bases removed from V and 0 bases from J, the gap between germline ends came to 14 bases. This CDR3 contains 16 residues. CDR3: CASSRTATATNEKLFF. As DNA, the CDR3 is TGTGCCAGCAGTCGGACAGCTACCGCAACTAATGAAAAACTGTTTTTT. The full variable domain, completed using reference TRBV7-2 and TRBJ1-4, is GAGVSQSPSNKVTEKGKDVELRCDPISGHTALYWYRQSLGQGLEFLIYFQGNSAPDKSGLPSDRFSAERTGGSVSTLTIQRTQQEDSAVYLCASSRTATATNEKLFFGSGTQLSVL.

A word on this clone: The sample has other DNA sequences that encode this CDR3 too. Here the CDR3 reads CASSPRLAGLYEQYF. The CDR3 nucleotides read TGTGCCAGCAGTCCCCGACTAGCCGGTTTGTACGAGCAGTACTTC. V is TRBV6-2 or TRBV6-3 and J is TRBJ2-7; 7 bases agree with TRBD2. This CDR3 spans 15 amino acids. Germline V lookup: CDR1 MNHEY, CDR2 SVGEGT. J was trimmed by 4 bases and V by 5 bases; bases with no gene match: 11.

The genes are TRBV9 and TRBJ2-1; TRBD2 matches at 8 bases. The CDR3 runs to 15 residues. Germline values: CDR1 SGDLS, CDR2 YYNGEE. Germline trimming cut 0 bases from V and 1 base from J; bases unmatched to any gene: 0. CDR3 coding DNA: TGTGCCAGCAGCGTAGTAGCGGGGTCCTACAATGAGCAGTTCTTC. This codes for CASSVVAGSYNEQFF.